The 9 T cell receptor beta chains reported below all come from one sample, sequenced in a study of blood T cell repertoires in COVID-19. Assay: immunoSEQ multiplex PCR; the TCRdb copy retains only in-frame clones and omits some. The sample holds some 30,000 clones, 88% seen once. Sequenced sample: peripheral blood. These receptors came from a human donor in a cohort sampled during active COVID-19.

This chain uses TRBV11-2 with TRBJ1-2; 8 bases align to TRBD1. This CDR3 comprises 13 residues. V shed 6 bases, J shed 7 bases, and the junction held 7 bases outside the gene matches. Looked up from germline, CDR1 is SGHAT and CDR2 is FQNNGV. The CDR3 loop reads CASSQDRAAGYTF. The CDR3 DNA is TGTGCCAGCAGTCAGGACAGGGCGGCTGGCTACACCTTC.

This clone turned up a few times. The CDR3 protein is CASSKAGGSVDEQFF. The CDR3 nucleotides are TGTGCCAGCAGCAAAGCGGGGGGGTCGGTCGATGAGCAGTTCTTC. This chain joins TRBV7-3 and TRBJ2-1; 10 positions match TRBD2. The germline CDR1 and CDR2 sequences are SGHTA and FQGTGA. The CDR3 runs 15 residues. V trimming: 5 bases; J trimming: 8 bases; junction bases outside the gene matches: 9.

The chain has TRBV5-6 and TRBJ1-4; 8 positions agree with TRBD1. Per the germline V gene, CDR1 is SGHDT and CDR2 is YYEEEE. The CDR3 length is 14 residues. Losses at the gene ends were 4 bases for V and 8 bases for J; bases not matched to a gene: 7. The CDR3 DNA follows: TGTGCCAGCAGCCGAAGACAGGGGCAAGAAAAACTGTTTTTT. Protein sequence: CASSRRQGQEKLFF.

This clone came up a few times. V and J are TRBV5-1 and TRBJ1-2; 8 nucleotides agree with TRBD1. CDR3 length equals 15 residues. The germline V gene encodes CDR1 SGHRS and CDR2 YFSETQ. J lost 4 bases, V lost 4 bases, and 9 bases had no gene match. The CDR3 DNA follows: TGCGCCAGCAGCGCCGGTGGACAGGGCGCCTATGGCTACACCTTC. This codes for CASSAGGQGAYGYTF. The whole variable domain, remainder taken from reference TRBV5-1 and TRBJ1-2, is KAGVTQTPRYLIKTRGQQVTLSCSPISGHRSVSWYQQTPGQGLQFLFEYFSETQRNKGNFPGRFSGRQFSNSRSEMNVSTLELGDSALYLCASSAGGQGAYGYTFGSGTRLTVV.

The chain is built from TRBV6-5 and TRBJ2-7; 10 bases are shared with TRBD1. V shed 8 bases and J 6 bases; nucleotides not matched to a gene: 4. The CDR3 extends over 12 amino acids. Germline V gives CDR1 MNHEY, CDR2 SVGAGI. The CDR3 DNA sequence: TGTGCCAGCGGACAGGGGGGAACCGAGCAGTACTTC. It is translated as CASGQGGTEQYF.

The chain combines TRBV11-2 with TRBJ2-7; D is unresolved. Trimming stripped 4 bases from V and 3 bases from J, with 4 bases between. There are 11 residues in the CDR3. Per germline, CDR1 SGHAT and CDR2 FQNNGV. CDR3 protein: CASSSIYEQYF. CDR3 nucleotides: TGTGCCAGCAGCTCCATCTACGAGCAGTACTTC.

The chain links TRBV6-5 to TRBJ2-1; D gene uncertain. Germline loops: CDR1 MNHEY, CDR2 SVGAGI. Trimming took off 0 bases at V and 4 bases at J, with 7 bases between the two ends. The CDR3 runs to 14 residues. The CDR3 sequence: CASSYSRAYNEQFF. CDR3 coding DNA: TGTGCCAGCAGTTACTCGAGAGCTTACAATGAGCAGTTCTTC.

A word on this clone: Germline is not matched at one junction end, which may reflect a read error. The V call is TRBV7-7, the J call TRBJ2-5; the match to TRBD2 covers 11 bases. CDR1 is SSHAT and CDR2 is FNYEAQ in the germline V gene (reference sequence). The CDR3 has 16 residues. In DNA form, the CDR3 reads TGTGCTAGCAGCTTGGGGGTAGCGGGGGGGCAAGAGACCCAGTACTTC. Its translation: CASSLGVAGGQETQYF.

The rearrangement links TRBV27 to TRBJ2-7; 11 nucleotides agree with TRBD2. Germline trimming cut 3 bases from V and 4 bases from J; bases unmatched to any gene: 2. From germline, CDR1 is MNHEY and CDR2 SMNVEV (reference sequence). The CDR3 extends over 14 amino acids. CDR3 protein: CASSLGTSGYEQYF. The CDR3 DNA reads as TGTGCCAGCAGTTTGGGGACTAGCGGTTACGAGCAGTACTTC.